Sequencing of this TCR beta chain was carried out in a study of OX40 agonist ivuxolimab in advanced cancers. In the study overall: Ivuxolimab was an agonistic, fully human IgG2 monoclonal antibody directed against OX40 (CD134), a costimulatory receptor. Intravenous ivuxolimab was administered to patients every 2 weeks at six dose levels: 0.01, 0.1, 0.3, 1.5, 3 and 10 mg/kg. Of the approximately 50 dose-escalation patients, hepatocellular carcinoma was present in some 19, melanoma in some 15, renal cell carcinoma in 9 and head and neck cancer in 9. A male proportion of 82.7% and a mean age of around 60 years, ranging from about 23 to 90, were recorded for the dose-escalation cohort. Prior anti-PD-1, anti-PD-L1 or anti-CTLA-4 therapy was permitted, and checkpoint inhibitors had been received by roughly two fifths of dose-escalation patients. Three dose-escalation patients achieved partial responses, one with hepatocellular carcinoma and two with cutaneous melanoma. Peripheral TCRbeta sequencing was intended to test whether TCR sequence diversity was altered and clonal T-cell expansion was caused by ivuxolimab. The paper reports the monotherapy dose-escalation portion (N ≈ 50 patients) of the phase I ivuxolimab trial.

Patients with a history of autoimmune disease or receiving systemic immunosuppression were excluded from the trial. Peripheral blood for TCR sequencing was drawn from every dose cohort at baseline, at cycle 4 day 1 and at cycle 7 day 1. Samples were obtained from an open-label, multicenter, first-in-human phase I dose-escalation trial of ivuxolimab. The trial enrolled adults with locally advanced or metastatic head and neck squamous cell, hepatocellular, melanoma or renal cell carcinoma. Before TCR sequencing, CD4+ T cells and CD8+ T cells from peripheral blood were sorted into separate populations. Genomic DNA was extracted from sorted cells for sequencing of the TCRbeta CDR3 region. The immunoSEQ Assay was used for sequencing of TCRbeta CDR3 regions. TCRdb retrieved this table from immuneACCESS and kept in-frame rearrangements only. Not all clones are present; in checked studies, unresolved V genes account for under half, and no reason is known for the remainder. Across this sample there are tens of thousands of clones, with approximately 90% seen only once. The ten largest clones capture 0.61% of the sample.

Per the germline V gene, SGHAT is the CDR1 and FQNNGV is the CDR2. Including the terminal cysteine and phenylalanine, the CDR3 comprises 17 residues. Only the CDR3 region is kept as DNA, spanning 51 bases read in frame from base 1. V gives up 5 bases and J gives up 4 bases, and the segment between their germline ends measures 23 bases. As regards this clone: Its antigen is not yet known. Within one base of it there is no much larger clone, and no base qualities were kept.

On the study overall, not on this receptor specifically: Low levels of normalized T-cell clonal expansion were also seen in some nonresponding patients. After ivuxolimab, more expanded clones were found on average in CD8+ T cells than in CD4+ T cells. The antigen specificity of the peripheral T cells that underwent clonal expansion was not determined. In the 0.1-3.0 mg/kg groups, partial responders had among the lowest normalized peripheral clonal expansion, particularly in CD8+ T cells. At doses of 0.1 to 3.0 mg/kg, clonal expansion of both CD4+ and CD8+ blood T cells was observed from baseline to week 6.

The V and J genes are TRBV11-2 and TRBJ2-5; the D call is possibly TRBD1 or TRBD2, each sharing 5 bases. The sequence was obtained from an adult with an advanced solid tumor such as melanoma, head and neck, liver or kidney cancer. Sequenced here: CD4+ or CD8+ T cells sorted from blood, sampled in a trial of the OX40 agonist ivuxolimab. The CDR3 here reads CASSLHVARDRRETQYF. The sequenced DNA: TGTGCCAGCAGCCTCCATGTGGCCCGGGACCGCCGAGAGACCCAGTACTTC. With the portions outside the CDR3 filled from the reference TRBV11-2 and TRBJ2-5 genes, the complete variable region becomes EAGVAQSPRYKIIEKRQSVAFWCNPISGHATLYWYQQILGQGPKLLIQFQNNGVVDDSQLPKDRFSAERLKGVDSTLKIQPAKLEDSAVYLCASSLHVARDRRETQYFGPGTRLLVL.